This record concerns one T cell receptor beta chain sequence. Its antigen remains unidentified. Purity of the untouched CD4+ T cells was around 98%. Germline CDR1 and CDR2: MRHNA and SNTAGT. With 3 bases clipped from V and 6 bases from J, the junction kept 3 bases outside the gene matches. The CDR3 is made up of 15 amino acids. Libraries were prepared by immunoSEQ multiplex PCR; TCRdb keeps only in-frame clonotypes and omits some of them. Of over 60,000 clones listed, 80% are singletons. This sample is drawn from a study of T cell repertoires and HLA-DP antigens. In the study overall: Sorted CD137+CD4+ samples averaged about 0.2 ug DNA; pre-culture CD4+ samples, 1,200 ng.

Study-wide points: Clones undetected before culture averaged 36.3% against one allele and around 53% against the other.

Sequencing was done on a sample of CD4+ T cells from PBMCs. V usage is TRBV6-4 and J usage is TRBJ2-2; 11 bases map to TRBD2. This TCR came from a man aged 55-75 years in good health and CMV-seronegative. CDR3 in amino acids: CASSEVAGGAGELFF. CDR3 nucleotide sequence: TGTGCCAGCAGTGAGGTAGCGGGAGGGGCCGGGGAGCTGTTTTTT.